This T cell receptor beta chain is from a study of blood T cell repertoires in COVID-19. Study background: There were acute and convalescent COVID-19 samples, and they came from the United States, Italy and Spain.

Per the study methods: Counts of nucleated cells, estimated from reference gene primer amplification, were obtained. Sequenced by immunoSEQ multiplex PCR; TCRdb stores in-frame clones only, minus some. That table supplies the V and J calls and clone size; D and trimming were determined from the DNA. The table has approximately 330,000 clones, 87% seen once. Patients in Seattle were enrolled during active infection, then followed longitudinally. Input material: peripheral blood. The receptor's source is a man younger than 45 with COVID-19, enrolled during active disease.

CDR3 in DNA: TGTGCCAGCAGTCGACAGGGTAGTGAAAAACTGTTTTTT. Amino acids: CASSRQGSEKLFF. The gene calls are TRBV2 and TRBJ1-4, with 7 bases aligning to TRBD1. J gave up 7 bases and V 5 bases, and 4 bases lay outside the gene matches. Germline CDR1 and CDR2: SNHLY and FYNNEI. This CDR3 has 13 residues.